This T cell receptor beta chain was profiled in a study of blood T cell repertoires in COVID-19. The method was immunoSEQ multiplex PCR; TCRdb's version includes in-frame clones alone and lacks a portion of them. The sample has about 270,000 clones; approximately 86% are singletons. V shed 3 bases and J shed 0 bases, with 10 bases lying between them. This CDR3 has 15 amino acids. Germline assignment: CDR1 LNHDA and CDR2 SQIVND (reference sequence). This clone has at least ten counts. V is TRBV19 and J is TRBJ2-3; D perhaps matches TRBD2 (6 bases). The TCR originated in a woman between 18 and 30 years old with acute or convalescent COVID-19. Sequenced input: peripheral blood. The CDR3 sequence is CASSMGLISTDTQYF. CDR3 bases: TGTGCCAGTAGTATGGGACTGATCAGCACAGATACGCAGTATTTT.